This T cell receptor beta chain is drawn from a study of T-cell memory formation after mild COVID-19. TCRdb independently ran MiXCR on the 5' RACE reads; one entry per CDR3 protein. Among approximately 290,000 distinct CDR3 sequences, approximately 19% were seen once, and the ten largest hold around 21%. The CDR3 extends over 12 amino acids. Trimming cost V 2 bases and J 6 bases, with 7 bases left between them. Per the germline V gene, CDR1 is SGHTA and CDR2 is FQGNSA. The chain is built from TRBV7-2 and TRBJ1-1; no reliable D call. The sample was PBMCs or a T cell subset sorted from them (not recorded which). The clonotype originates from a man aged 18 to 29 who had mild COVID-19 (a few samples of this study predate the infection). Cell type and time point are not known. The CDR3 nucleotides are TGTGCCAGCAGCTTAAAGAGCCCTGAAGCTTTCTTT. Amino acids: CASSLKSPEAFF.